The present entry profiles one T cell receptor (beta chain) with its context. The data derive from a study of Ad26.COV2.S vaccination and SARS-CoV-2 variants. Treatment in this sample: some 20 received Ad26.COV2.S at low or high dose, single or two shots; roughly 5 received placebo; per-sample allocation not given. All samples were drawn on day 63, counting from the first vaccine or placebo injection. The method was immunoSEQ multiplex PCR; TCRdb's version includes in-frame clones alone and lacks a portion of them. In the table there are over 250,000 clones, more than 75% of which are singletons. V dropped 0 bases and J dropped 0 bases, with 12 bases sitting between them. The CDR3 sequence is 17 residues long.

This chain connects TRBV23-1 to TRBJ2-1; D is perhaps TRBD1 or TRBD2 (5 bases each). TRBV23-1 is designated an ORF whose function remains uncertain. The sample here was peripheral blood, taken in a trial of Ad26.COV2.S vaccine versus placebo. This clonotype was sampled from a person aged 18-60 years who received the Ad26.COV2.S COVID-19 vaccine or a placebo. CDR3: CASSQSGGASSYNEQFF. DNA for the CDR3: TGCGCCAGCAGTCAATCTGGGGGTGCGAGCTCCTACAATGAGCAGTTCTTC.